The clone carrying this T cell receptor (beta chain) was recorded a few times. The antigen is unknown. This specimen belongs to a study of shared clonotypes between healthy human individuals. Broader study findings: Across a few donors, naive CD4 shared around 5.3%, naive CD8 more than 3%, memory CD4 roughly 2.4%, memory CD8 around 0.42%.

In germline, CDR1 is GTSNPN, CDR2 SVGIG (reference sequence). With V trimmed by 4 bases and J by 0 bases, 9 bases remained unmatched. This CDR3 comprises 16 residues. TCRdb's copy holds only in-frame clones and misses some; the assay was immunoSEQ multiplex PCR. This table has roughly 1,100,000 clones, approximately 70% appearing once. The genes are TRBV30 and TRBJ1-3; TRBD1 matches at 7 bases. The receptor was derived from a young man in good health. Sequenced: memory CD4+ T cells sorted from blood. The subset was: CD45RA-negative fraction. DNA of the CDR3: TGTGCCTGGAACCTGGGACAGCCTAACTCTGGAAACACCATATATTTT. Encoded protein: CAWNLGQPNSGNTIYF.